This T cell receptor (beta chain) derives from a study of T cells in tuberculosis. Libraries were prepared by immunoSEQ multiplex PCR; TCRdb keeps only in-frame clonotypes and omits some of them. The sample has about 28,000 clones; around 90% are singletons. Germline V lookup: CDR1 SGHRS, CDR2 YFSETQ. The J segment lost 7 bases and the V segment lost 2 bases, leaving 8 bases of the junction unmatched. This CDR3 region has 16 residues. V and J are TRBV5-1 and TRBJ2-1; 11 bases line up with TRBD2. Sequenced sample: PBMCs. The receptor's source is a donor aged 10 to 29 with latent tuberculosis or without tuberculosis infection. CDR3 nucleotides: TGCGCCAGCAGCTTCACGACTAGCGGGATATGGAATGAGCAGTTCTTC. Its translation is CASSFTTSGIWNEQFF.